This is a list of T cell receptor beta chains from one sample in a study of T cell changes during pregnancy in multiple sclerosis. Assay used: immunoSEQ multiplex PCR; TCRdb lists only in-frame clones, some missing. The sample holds roughly 110,000 clones; 80% to 95% are singletons and the top ten take around 0.8%. The sample here was peripheral blood, taken in the third trimester of pregnancy. The source is a female donor in good health, enrolled as a control in a pregnancy study. Both conserved end residues are part of each CDR3. Fields, in order: J gene, clone size, D gene, CDR3 length, V gene, CDR3 protein, CDR3 DNA. A D gene is named only where the DNA matches it firmly. The size of a clone is reported for some rows only, either as once, few or many, or as a class for expanded clones.

J: TRBJ2-7; size: NA; D: NA; length: 13; V: TRBV30; CDR3: CAWRLAGRYEQYF; DNA: TGTGCCTGGAGACTTGCGGGGCGCTACGAGCAGTACTTC
J: TRBJ2-5; size: NA; D: NA; length: 14; V: TRBV11-2; CDR3: CASSPQGVWETQYF; DNA: TGTGCCAGCAGCCCACAGGGTGTCTGGGAGACCCAGTACTTC
J: TRBJ2-7; size: NA; D: NA; length: 14; V: TRBV11-3; CDR3: CASSLGRRGNEQYF; DNA: TGTGCCAGCAGCTTAGGCCGCCGAGGAAACGAGCAGTACTTC
J: TRBJ2-1; size: NA; D: TRBD2; length: 17; V: TRBV14; CDR3: CASSPDRASGEPDEQFF; DNA: TGTGCCAGCAGCCCGGACCGAGCTAGCGGGGAGCCCGATGAGCAGTTCTTC
J: TRBJ2-5; size: NA; D: TRBD1; length: 15; V: TRBV19; CDR3: CASRWRTGGKETQYF; DNA: TGTGCCAGTAGATGGAGGACAGGGGGCAAAGAGACCCAGTACTTC
J: TRBJ1-1; size: NA; D: TRBD1; length: 15; V: TRBV2; CDR3: CASSDRTGADTEAFF; DNA: TGTGCCAGCAGTGATAGGACAGGGGCGGACACTGAAGCTTTCTTT
J: TRBJ1-3; size: NA; D: TRBD1; length: 17; V: TRBV5-5; CDR3: CASSPNRDRDSGNTIYF; DNA: TGTGCCAGCAGCCCAAACCGGGACAGGGATTCTGGAAACACCATATATTTT
J: TRBJ1-4; size: NA; D: NA; length: 18; V: TRBV4-1; CDR3: CASSQDPSGGATNEKLFF; DNA: TGCGCCAGCAGCCAAGATCCCTCGGGGGGGGCAACTAATGAAAAACTGTTTTTT
J: TRBJ2-7; size: NA; D: TRBD1; length: 15; V: TRBV11-2; CDR3: CASSSVDRVGGEQYF; DNA: TGTGCCAGCAGCTCGGTGGACAGGGTAGGTGGCGAGCAGTACTTC
J: TRBJ1-4; size: NA; D: TRBD1; length: 14; V: TRBV11-3; CDR3: CASSLGTGVEKLFF; DNA: TGTGCCAGCAGCTTAGGGACAGGGGTTGAAAAACTGTTTTTT
J: TRBJ1-1; size: NA; D: NA; length: 13; V: TRBV15; CDR3: CATSRDGEGRIFF; DNA: TGTGCCACCAGCAGAGATGGTGAGGGCCGGATTTTCTTT
J: TRBJ1-5; size: NA; D: NA; length: 15; V: TRBV11-2; CDR3: CASSLDFGPLQPQHF; DNA: TGTGCCAGCAGCTTAGATTTTGGGCCGCTCCAGCCCCAGCATTTT
J: TRBJ1-2; size: NA; D: NA; length: 14; V: TRBV29-1; CDR3: CSVGKREAGVGYTF; DNA: TGCAGCGTGGGGAAACGGGAGGCAGGGGTCGGCTACACCTTC
J: TRBJ1-3; size: NA; D: NA; length: 13; V: TRBV11-2; CDR3: CASSSGAGNTIYF; DNA: TGTGCCAGCAGCTCAGGGGCAGGAAACACCATATATTTT
J: TRBJ1-2; size: NA; D: TRBD1; length: 18; V: TRBV7-9; CDR3: CASSLGGMRGRGNYGYTF; DNA: TGTGCCAGCAGCTTAGGGGGTATGAGGGGGCGCGGAAACTATGGCTACACCTTC
J: TRBJ1-1; size: NA; D: NA; length: 13; V: TRBV30; CDR3: CAWSGDRGTEAFF; DNA: TGTGCCTGGAGTGGTGACAGAGGCACTGAAGCTTTCTTT
J: TRBJ2-1; size: once; D: TRBD2; length: 16; V: TRBV13; CDR3: CASSPQGLAGADEQFF; DNA: TGTGCCAGCAGCCCCCAGGGACTAGCGGGGGCGGATGAGCAGTTCTTC
J: TRBJ2-6; size: NA; D: NA; length: 17; V: TRBV4-1; CDR3: CASSQERVYSGANVLTF; DNA: TGCGCCAGCAGCCAAGAAAGAGTTTACTCTGGGGCCAACGTCCTGACTTTC
J: TRBJ1-1; size: NA; D: NA; length: 14; V: TRBV19; CDR3: CASSIGGVGTEAFF; DNA: TGTGCCAGTAGTATAGGGGGGGTGGGCACTGAAGCTTTCTTT
J: TRBJ1-6; size: few; D: NA; length: 14; V: TRBV9; CDR3: CASSPDTRGSPLHF; DNA: TGTGCCAGCAGCCCAGACACCCGGGGTTCACCCCTCCACTTT
J: TRBJ1-5; size: once; D: TRBD1; length: 16; V: TRBV4-3; CDR3: CASSQDRQGYNQPQHF; DNA: TGCGCCAGCAGCCAAGACAGACAGGGTTACAATCAGCCCCAGCATTTT
J: TRBJ2-7; size: NA; D: NA; length: 13; V: TRBV6-5; CDR3: CASRDRDRNEQYF; DNA: TGTGCCAGCAGGGACAGAGACCGTAACGAGCAGTACTTC
J: TRBJ2-7; size: NA; D: NA; length: 11; V: TRBV7-8; CDR3: CASSFRGEQYF; DNA: TGTGCCAGCAGCTTTAGAGGTGAGCAGTACTTC
J: TRBJ1-4; size: NA; D: TRBD1; length: 14; V: TRBV2; CDR3: CAKRDRGRNEKLFF; DNA: TGTGCCAAAAGGGACAGGGGCAGGAATGAAAAACTGTTTTTT
J: TRBJ1-2; size: NA; D: TRBD1; length: 14; V: TRBV30; CDR3: CAWSVGQGAYGYTF; DNA: TGTGCCTGGAGTGTCGGACAGGGGGCCTATGGCTACACCTTC
J: TRBJ2-1; size: NA; D: TRBD2; length: 18; V: TRBV4-3; CDR3: CASSQDGERGGYYNEQFF; DNA: TGCGCCAGCAGCCAAGATGGGGAGCGGGGGGGCTACTACAATGAGCAGTTCTTC
J: TRBJ1-3; size: NA; D: NA; length: 14; V: TRBV30; CDR3: CAGGIHKTGNTIYF; DNA: TGTGCTGGGGGGATTCATAAGACTGGAAACACCATATATTTT
J: TRBJ2-1; size: NA; D: TRBD1; length: 15; V: TRBV7-2; CDR3: CASSLTGVSYNEQFF; DNA: TGTGCCAGCAGTTTAACAGGGGTCTCCTACAATGAGCAGTTCTTC
J: TRBJ1-2; size: NA; D: NA; length: 13; V: TRBV7-9; CDR3: CASSLVSRYGYTF; DNA: TGTGCCAGCAGCTTAGTTTCCCGCTATGGCTACACCTTC
J: TRBJ1-2; size: NA; D: TRBD1; length: 15; V: TRBV6-5; CDR3: CASSMTYRGRGFPTF; DNA: TGTGCCAGCAGTATGACATACAGGGGGCGCGGGTTTCCCACCTTC
J: TRBJ1-2; size: NA; D: TRBD1; length: 15; V: TRBV9; CDR3: CASSVEGAVNYGYTF; DNA: TGTGCCAGCAGCGTAGAGGGGGCGGTAAACTATGGCTACACCTTC
J: TRBJ2-5; size: few; D: TRBD2; length: 15; V: TRBV7-7; CDR3: CASSLVTSGQETQYF; DNA: TGTGCCAGCAGCTTAGTCACTAGCGGTCAAGAGACCCAGTACTTC
J: TRBJ2-7; size: NA; D: TRBD1; length: 12; V: TRBV29-1; CDR3: CSVGTGSAVQYF; DNA: TGCAGCGTGGGGACAGGTTCCGCAGTGCAGTACTTC
J: TRBJ1-6; size: NA; D: NA; length: 14; V: TRBV7-9; CDR3: CASSYREGGSPLHF; DNA: TGTGCCAGCAGCTACCGGGAGGGGGGTTCACCCCTCCACTTT
J: TRBJ2-7; size: NA; D: TRBD1; length: 15; V: TRBV9; CDR3: CASSEGQGDSYEQYF; DNA: TGTGCCAGCAGCGAAGGACAGGGGGATTCCTACGAGCAGTACTTC
J: TRBJ2-4; size: NA; D: NA; length: 15; V: TRBV4-3; CDR3: CASSQGRGVKNIQYF; DNA: TGCGCCAGCAGCCAGGGGAGGGGGGTCAAAAACATTCAGTACTTC
J: TRBJ1-1; size: NA; D: NA; length: 14; V: TRBV15; CDR3: CATSEETVNTEAFF; DNA: TGTGCCACCAGCGAAGAAACAGTGAACACTGAAGCTTTCTTT
J: TRBJ2-7; size: NA; D: TRBD1; length: 14; V: TRBV11-2; CDR3: CASSLGGQSYEQYF; DNA: TGTGCCAGCAGCTTAGGGGGACAGTCCTACGAGCAGTACTTC
J: TRBJ2-1; size: NA; D: TRBD1; length: 17; V: TRBV7-6; CDR3: CASSLGRDRGQGNEQFF; DNA: TGTGCCAGCAGCTTGGGCCGCGACAGGGGACAGGGAAATGAGCAGTTCTTC
J: TRBJ1-2; size: NA; D: NA; length: 15; V: TRBV5-6; CDR3: CASSLGLDRRYGYTF; DNA: TGTGCCAGCAGCTTGGGATTAGACAGGCGCTATGGCTACACCTTC
J: TRBJ2-7; size: NA; D: TRBD2; length: 17; V: TRBV27; CDR3: CASSPLPGTSGAYEQYF; DNA: TGTGCCAGCAGTCCTCTCCCGGGGACTAGCGGGGCATACGAGCAGTACTTC
J: TRBJ1-2; size: once; D: NA; length: 13; V: TRBV12-2; CDR3: CASRKRGLYGYTF; DNA: TGTGCAAGTCGCAAAAGGGGGCTGTACGGCTACACCTTC
J: TRBJ1-2; size: NA; D: NA; length: 12; V: TRBV2; CDR3: CASSLDFPGYTF; DNA: TGTGCCAGCAGTCTAGACTTCCCAGGCTACACCTTC
J: TRBJ1-1; size: NA; D: NA; length: 15; V: TRBV7-9; CDR3: CASSLDAGANTEAFF; DNA: TGTGCCAGCAGCTTAGACGCAGGGGCGAACACTGAAGCTTTCTTT
J: TRBJ2-5; size: NA; D: TRBD2; length: 15; V: TRBV6-5; CDR3: CASSQGLAGMETQYF; DNA: TGTGCCAGCAGTCAGGGACTAGCGGGGATGGAGACCCAGTACTTC
J: TRBJ2-1; size: NA; D: TRBD1; length: 13; V: TRBV25-1; CDR3: CASGWTGDNEQFF; DNA: TGTGCCAGCGGATGGACAGGGGACAATGAGCAGTTCTTC
J: TRBJ1-1; size: NA; D: NA; length: 12; V: TRBV9; CDR3: CASSAEGGGAFF; DNA: TGTGCCAGCAGCGCCGAGGGTGGAGGAGCTTTCTTT
J: TRBJ2-3; size: NA; D: TRBD2; length: 16; V: TRBV30; CDR3: CAWSTGAGGLTDTQYF; DNA: TGTGCCTGGAGTACGGGAGCGGGGGGGCTCACAGATACGCAGTATTTT
J: TRBJ1-2; size: NA; D: TRBD1; length: 16; V: TRBV19; CDR3: CASSSGTGFENYGYTF; DNA: TGTGCCAGTAGCAGTGGGACAGGGTTTGAAAACTATGGCTACACCTTC
J: TRBJ2-5; size: NA; D: TRBD1; length: 16; V: TRBV15; CDR3: CATSRYRGQGGETQYF; DNA: TGTGCCACCAGCAGATACAGGGGGCAGGGGGGAGAGACCCAGTACTTC
J: TRBJ1-5; size: NA; D: NA; length: 15; V: TRBV11-1; CDR3: CASSAGRLSNQPQHF; DNA: TGTGCCAGCAGCGCGGGACGTCTTAGCAATCAGCCCCAGCATTTT
J: TRBJ2-5; size: NA; D: NA; length: 16; V: TRBV7-9; CDR3: CASSPGLQGIRETQYF; DNA: TGTGCCAGCAGCCCGGGGCTGCAGGGGATTAGAGAGACCCAGTACTTC
J: TRBJ2-3; size: NA; D: TRBD2; length: 15; V: TRBV4-2; CDR3: CASSLQRGLTDTQYF; DNA: TGTGCCAGCAGCCTACAGCGGGGCCTCACAGATACGCAGTATTTT
J: TRBJ1-1; size: NA; D: NA; length: 15; V: TRBV7-9; CDR3: CASSLRSQLNTEAFF; DNA: TGTGCCAGCAGCTTACGTAGTCAATTGAACACTGAAGCTTTCTTT
J: TRBJ2-7; size: NA; D: TRBD1; length: 13; V: TRBV13; CDR3: CASSYDRAYEQYF; DNA: TGTGCCAGCAGCTATGACAGGGCCTACGAGCAGTACTTC